This TCR beta chain appears in the sequencing data of a study of blood T cell repertoires in COVID-19. Study background: Both acute and convalescent COVID-19 samples were obtained from the United States, Italy and Spain. From T cells, B-cell-depleted T cells, or PBMCs came the material, which was cDNA or gDNA.

Sequenced by immunoSEQ multiplex PCR; TCRdb stores in-frame clones only, minus some. Among 9,500 to 12,000 clones listed, nearly 90% were seen once. The CDR3 is 16 amino acids. Per the germline V gene, CDR1 is LNHDA and CDR2 is SQIVND (reference sequence). Sequencing was carried out using peripheral blood. The chain joins TRBV19 to TRBJ2-4; 7 nucleotides match TRBD2. The TCR originated in a young man with active or convalescent COVID-19. In DNA, the CDR3 is TGTCCCTTCGGGGTTCTAGCGGCGCTAGCCAAAAACATTCAGTACTTC. This sequence encodes CPFGVLAALAKNIQYF.